Below are 32 T cell receptor beta chains sequenced from a single sample in a study of graft-versus-host responses after intestinal transplantation. Measured with immunoSEQ multiplex PCR; TCRdb has only the in-frame clones, and not every one. Among some 13,000 clones listed, 70% to 85% were seen once. Graft material was processed, releasing intraepithelial and lamina propria lymphocytes. The sample in question was ileum tissue, obtained 16 days after intestinal transplant. These receptors were obtained from a human patient who received an intestinal transplant, so some T cells may come from the graft donor.

The chain is built from TRBV30 and TRBJ2-7, with 9 positions matching TRBD2. V lost 2 bases to trimming and J lost 6 bases; unmatched junction nucleotides: 8. This CDR3 is built from 14 residues. From germline, CDR1 is GTSNPN and CDR2 SVGIG (reference sequence). The CDR3, as DNA: TGTGCCTGGAGTCGAAGACTAGCGGATAGCGAGCAGTACTTC. Translating gives CAWSRRLADSEQYF.

The chain recombines TRBV7-9 with TRBJ1-2, with a weak D call TRBD1 (6 bases). CDR1 and CDR2 (germline): SEHNR, FQNEAQ (reference sequence). CDR3 length equals 14 residues. V dropped 4 bases and J dropped 3 bases, with 12 bases sitting between them. CDR3 sequence (DNA): TGTGCCAGCAGCTACGACAGGATTTACTATGGCTACACCTTC. Translated, it gives CASSYDRIYYGYTF.

J is TRBJ2-2 and V is TRBV2; possibly TRBD1 for D (8 bases). CDR1 is SNHLY and CDR2 is FYNNEI in the germline V gene. V was shortened by 11 bases and J by 7 bases, with 14 bases between the two germline ends. This CDR3 contains 12 residues. Here the CDR3 reads CASQGEGGELFF. The CDR3 region has the DNA TGTGCCTCACAGGGGGAGGGCGGGGAGCTGTTTTTT.

The V call is TRBV7-6, the J call TRBJ2-1; 16 positions match TRBD2. J lost 8 bases, V lost 5 bases, and 6 bases had no gene match. Germline-derived CDR1 and CDR2 are SGHVS and FNYEAQ. The CDR3 contains 16 residues. The CDR3 sequence is CASSPGTSGRADEQFF. The CDR3 DNA follows: TGTGCCAGCAGCCCAGGGACTAGCGGGAGGGCCGATGAGCAGTTCTTC.

J is TRBJ2-1 and V is TRBV4-1; TRBD2 aligns across 11 bases. The CDR3 has 15 amino acids. Trimming took 1 base from V and 8 from J; bases not matched to a gene: 4. In germline, CDR1 is MGHRA, CDR2 YSYEKL. CDR3 protein: CASSQVAGGQDEQFF. Written as DNA, the CDR3 is TGCGCCAGCAGCCAAGTAGCGGGGGGGCAGGATGAGCAGTTCTTC.

The V and J genes are TRBV11-1 and TRBJ2-7; 8 bases match TRBD2. The germline V gene encodes CDR1 SGHAT and CDR2 FQDESV (reference sequence). The CDR3 extends over 14 amino acids. The V and J ends lost 2 bases and 0 bases, in that order; junction bases with no gene match: 0. The CDR3 nucleotides are TGTGCCAGCAGCTTAACTAGCGGCTCCTACGAGCAGTACTTC. Translation: CASSLTSGSYEQYF.

The rearrangement uses TRBV7-9 and TRBJ2-2; D is unresolved. From germline, CDR1 is SEHNR and CDR2 FQNEAQ (reference sequence). V lost 5 bases and J lost 5, with 6 bases in between. This CDR3 region has 12 residues. CDR3 coding DNA: TGTGCCAGCAGCCTCCGGACCGGGGAGCTGTTTTTT. It is translated as CASSLRTGELFF.

The chain couples TRBV9 to TRBJ2-7; D remains ambiguous. The germline CDR1 and CDR2 sequences are SGDLS and YYNGEE. The V end lost 0 bases, the J end lost 0 bases, and 10 bases lay between the germline ends. The CDR3 sequence is 15 residues long. As DNA, the CDR3 is TGTGCCAGCAGCGTAGGGGCGCTGAGCTCCTACGAGCAGTACTTC. Translation: CASSVGALSSYEQYF.

The V gene is TRBV29-1, the J gene TRBJ2-7; TRBD2 aligns across 9 bases. There are 12 residues in the CDR3. Germline V gene lookup returns CDR1 SQVTM and CDR2 ANQGSEA. J was trimmed by 2 bases and V by 4 bases; bases with no gene match: 0. The CDR3 reads CSVGLAAYEQYF. The CDR3 DNA is TGCAGCGTTGGACTAGCGGCCTACGAGCAGTACTTC.

This chain joins TRBV11-2 and TRBJ2-7, with TRBD1 as a possible D gene (6 bases). The CDR3 loop spans 14 amino acids. V was clipped by 3 bases and J by 2 bases, with 11 bases between them. Looked up from germline, CDR1 is SGHAT and CDR2 is FQNNGV. The CDR3 reads CASSFGAGAYEQYF. The CDR3 DNA reads TGTGCCAGCAGCTTCGGCGCAGGGGCCTACGAGCAGTACTTC.

CDR3 loop: CASSATGTGSYEQYF. DNA for the CDR3: TGTGCCAGCAGCGCAACCGGGACAGGATCCTACGAGCAGTACTTC. The chain combines TRBV7-6 with TRBJ2-7; 8 bases fit TRBD1. Germline V lookup: CDR1 SGHVS, CDR2 FNYEAQ. The ends lost 5 bases at V and 1 base at J; junction bases unmatched: 7. This CDR3 comprises 15 residues.

This chain uses TRBV28 with TRBJ1-2, with 7 bases matching TRBD1. The germline V gene has CDR1 MDHEN and CDR2 SYDVKM. The CDR3 spans 15 residues. The V segment lost 5 bases and the J segment 1 base; nucleotides outside the gene matches: 7. CDR3 in amino acids: CASSKQGQSNYGYTF. DNA for the CDR3: TGTGCCAGCAGTAAACAGGGACAGAGTAACTATGGCTACACCTTC.

This clone has a handful of counts. CDR3 DNA: TGTGCCAGCAGCAAAGTGGAGCCGGCGCAGAAGACCCAGTACTTC. It codes for CASSKVEPAQKTQYF. J is TRBJ2-5 and V is TRBV21-1; TRBD2 is the table's D call and was not checked against the DNA. TRBV21-1 is reported as a pseudogene. This CDR3 has 15 residues.

The chain couples TRBV2 to TRBJ1-2; D gene ambiguous. V lost 3 bases and J 1 base, leaving 12 bases between the germline ends. The CDR3 extends over 15 amino acids. Germline CDR1 SNHLY, CDR2 FYNNEI. Written as DNA, the CDR3 is TGTGCCAGCAGTGAGGGGTTCGGGGTTAACTATGGCTACACCTTC. This sequence encodes CASSEGFGVNYGYTF.

CDR3 sequence: CASSEWQGKTGELFF. The CDR3 region has the DNA TGTGCCAGCAGTGAATGGCAGGGGAAGACCGGGGAGCTGTTTTTT. The rearrangement joins TRBV6-1 to TRBJ2-2; D is possibly TRBD1 (6 bases). Trimming stripped 2 bases from V and 5 bases from J, with 12 bases between. The germline V gene encodes CDR1 MNHNS and CDR2 SASEGT. The CDR3 is 15 residues long.

V usage is TRBV5-5 and J usage is TRBJ2-7, with 7 bases lining up with TRBD2. The CDR3 runs 15 residues. Germline-derived CDR1 and CDR2 are SGHKS and YYEKEE (reference sequence). V lost 1 base and J lost 0; bases outside the gene matches: 4. This CDR3 reads CASSLLGGSSYEQYF. The CDR3 DNA follows: TGTGCCAGCAGCTTGCTGGGCGGGAGCTCCTACGAGCAGTACTTC.

The chain recombines TRBV11-2 with TRBJ1-3; 11 bases agree with TRBD1. CDR3 size: 16 residues. With 5 bases clipped from V and 7 bases from J, the junction kept 10 bases outside the gene matches. Per the germline V gene, CDR1 is SGHAT and CDR2 is FQNNGV. The CDR3 spells CASSPRTGGSSNTIYF. The DNA of the CDR3 is TGTGCCAGCAGCCCGCGGACAGGGGGCTCCTCTAACACCATATATTTT. Full variable domain (missing parts from reference TRBV11-2 and TRBJ1-3): EAGVAQSPRYKIIEKRQSVAFWCNPISGHATLYWYQQILGQGPKLLIQFQNNGVVDDSQLPKDRFSAERLKGVDSTLKIQPAKLEDSAVYLCASSPRTGGSSNTIYFGEGSWLTVV.

The chain has TRBV5-6 and TRBJ1-1; no clear D. This CDR3 is 13 amino acids long. Trimming removed 0 bases from V and 4 bases from J, with 7 bases in between. CDR1 is SGHDT and CDR2 is YYEEEE in the germline V gene. The CDR3 protein is CASSLDPGTEAFF. DNA of the CDR3: TGTGCCAGCAGCTTGGACCCAGGCACTGAAGCTTTCTTT.

This clone turned up a few times. The chain combines TRBV7-9 with TRBJ2-7; TRBD1 is a possible D gene (6 bases). The V gene lost 1 base and the J gene lost 2 bases, with 12 bases spanning the gap. The CDR3 has 15 amino acids. CDR1 is SEHNR, CDR2 FQNEAQ, per germline (reference sequence). DNA of the CDR3: TGTGCCAGCAGCTTAGGGCAGGGGTTTGCCTACGAGCAGTACTTC. Its translation: CASSLGQGFAYEQYF.

J is TRBJ2-3 and V is TRBV6-5; no clear D gene. This CDR3 has 11 residues. Trimming took 2 bases from V and 6 from J, leaving 3 bases between them. Germline CDR1 reads MNHEY; CDR2 reads SVGAGI. The DNA for the CDR3 is TGTGCCAGCAGTTACCTGGATACGCAGTATTTT. This encodes CASSYLDTQYF.

The genes are TRBV9 and TRBJ1-1; 7 bases align to TRBD1. The germline CDR1 and CDR2 sequences are SGDLS and YYNGEE. Trimming cost V 4 bases and J 3 bases; bases outside gene matches: 18. This CDR3 contains 18 residues. CDR3 DNA: TGTGCCAGCAGCCCAAGGGCTACAGTTTGGCAGGGGGACACTGAAGCTTTCTTT. Amino acid sequence: CASSPRATVWQGDTEAFF.

This rearrangement joins TRBV5-4 to TRBJ2-3; 8 bases align to TRBD1. CDR3 length: 16 amino acids. Germline loops: CDR1 SGHNT, CDR2 YYREEE (reference sequence). J lost 1 base, V lost 1 base, and 5 bases had no gene match. The CDR3 protein is CASSLRVTGGTDTQYF. CDR3 bases: TGTGCCAGCAGCTTGAGGGTGACAGGGGGCACAGATACGCAGTATTTT. The complete variable domain, with remaining parts taken from reference TRBV5-4 and TRBJ2-3, reads ETGVTQSPTHLIKTRGQQVTLRCSSQSGHNTVSWYQQALGQGPQFIFQYYREEENGRGNFPPRFSGLQFPNYSSELNVNALELDDSALYLCASSLRVTGGTDTQYFGPGTRLTVL.

This clone appeared a few times. The V and J genes are TRBV7-9 and TRBJ2-7; TRBD1 aligns across 10 bases. Trimming took 5 bases from V and 2 from J; bases not matched to a gene: 9. This CDR3 is built from 16 residues. In germline, CDR1 is SEHNR, CDR2 FQNEAQ (reference sequence). The CDR3 region is CASSDPDRGPTYEQYF. DNA of the CDR3: TGTGCCAGCAGCGACCCCGACAGGGGGCCCACCTACGAGCAGTACTTC.

This clone came up a few times. A much bigger clone sits one base away, suggesting this may be a read error. This specimen includes other DNA sequences encoding the same CDR3. The CDR3 coding sequence is TGCGCCAGCAGCCCCCGGGACAGCTCCTACGAGCAGTACTTC. Protein: CASSPRDSSYEQYF. This chain links TRBV4-1 with TRBJ2-7; 7 bases align to TRBD1. This CDR3 spans 14 amino acids. The germline V gene encodes CDR1 MGHRA and CDR2 YSYEKL. J was trimmed by 0 bases and V by 4 bases; bases with no gene match: 3.

The chain employs TRBV7-2 and TRBJ2-2, with D hard to call. Germline loops: CDR1 SGHTA, CDR2 FQGNSA. V lost 3 bases and J lost 5, with 7 bases in between. This CDR3 is 13 amino acids long. The CDR3 nucleotides read TGTGCCAGCAGCTTTTTCTCGACCGGGGAGCTGTTTTTT. This translates into CASSFFSTGELFF.

The chain carries TRBV19 and TRBJ2-7; 9 bases are a match to TRBD1. This CDR3 comprises 13 residues. V trimming: 6 bases; J trimming: 8 bases; junction bases outside the gene matches: 8. In germline, CDR1 is LNHDA, CDR2 SQIVND (reference sequence). The chain's CDR3 is CASSHADRGQQYF. The DNA for the CDR3 is TGTGCCAGTAGCCATGCGGACAGGGGCCAGCAGTACTTC. The variable domain in full, with the rest retrieved from reference TRBV19 and TRBJ2-7, is DGGITQSPKYLFRKEGQNVTLSCEQNLNHDAMYWYRQDPGQGLRLIYYSQIVNDFQKGDIAEGYSVSREKKESFPLTVTSAQKNPTAFYLCASSHADRGQQYFGPGTRLTVT.

The chain combines TRBV28 with TRBJ2-7; 10 nucleotides align to TRBD1. Germline V gives CDR1 MDHEN, CDR2 SYDVKM. The junction had 2 bases not matched to a gene; V was cut back by 2 bases and J by 4 bases. The CDR3 has 14 amino acids. CDR3 DNA sequence: TGTGCCAGCAGTTTAGGACAGGGGGTTTACGAGCAGTACTTC. Its translation is CASSLGQGVYEQYF.

The rearrangement joins TRBV25-1 to TRBJ2-3, with 11 bases identical to TRBD2. Per germline, CDR1 MGHDK and CDR2 SYGVNS. The CDR3 loop spans 18 amino acids. V was pared by 2 bases and J by 3 bases, with 10 bases of the junction left unmatched. CDR3 DNA: TGTGCCAGCAGTGAACTAGCGGGAGGAGCACAGAAAACAGATACGCAGTATTTT. This sequence encodes CASSELAGGAQKTDTQYF.

The V and J genes are TRBV29-1 and TRBJ2-1, with 11 bases fitting TRBD2. The CDR3 length is 12 residues. Trimming at V came to 7 bases and at J to 6 bases, leaving 2 bases not matched to a gene. Germline loops: CDR1 SQVTM, CDR2 ANQGSEA. The CDR3 DNA sequence: TGCAGCGGGACTAGCGGGTCCAATGAGCAGTTCTTC. Residues: CSGTSGSNEQFF.

This rearrangement joins TRBV28 to TRBJ2-7, with a tentative D call TRBD1 (7 bases). V lost 2 bases to trimming and J lost 3 bases, with 11 bases between them. Germline assignment: CDR1 MDHEN and CDR2 SYDVKM. There are 14 residues in the CDR3. CDR3 bases: TGTGCCAGCAGTTTAGGGCAGGGGGGCTACGAGCAGTACTTC. Encoded protein: CASSLGQGGYEQYF.

The J gene is TRBJ2-7, the V gene TRBV4-1; 8 bases agree with TRBD2. Trimming removed 3 bases from V and 2 bases from J; junction bases left unmatched: 6. CDR3 length: 15 amino acids. Germline CDR1 reads MGHRA; CDR2 reads YSYEKL. The DNA of the CDR3 is TGCGCCAGCAGCCAGGGACTAGGGACCCCCTACGAGCAGTACTTC. Protein product: CASSQGLGTPYEQYF.

The V gene is TRBV19, the J gene TRBJ2-3; 7 bases agree with TRBD2. Looked up from germline, CDR1 is LNHDA and CDR2 is SQIVND (reference sequence). After removal of 1 base from V and 7 bases from J, the junction contained 5 bases not matched to a gene. CDR3 size: 14 residues. CDR3 coding DNA: TGTGCCAGTAGTATAGGGGGCGGGAGAAATACGCAGTATTTT. Translation gives CASSIGGGRNTQYF.